Presented here are 32 T cell receptor beta chains from one specimen sequenced in a study of shared clonotypes between healthy human individuals. CD45RO-negative, CCR7-selected cells formed the naive CD8 fraction, which excluded terminally differentiated effector memory CD45RA+ cells. The protocol was immunoSEQ multiplex PCR, while the TCRdb copy is restricted to in-frame clones and leaves out a portion. The sample yields approximately 2,200,000 clones, around 93% seen once. Sequencing was done on a sample of naive CD8+ T cells from PBMCs. The receptor source for this set is a man aged 18 to 35 in good health. Some clones in this sample may be carry-over from other donors' samples.

V gene TRBV5-1 combines with J gene TRBJ1-1, with unresolved D. Trimming took 5 bases from V and 5 from J, leaving 13 bases between them. Per the germline V gene, CDR1 is SGHRS and CDR2 is YFSETQ. The CDR3 spans 13 residues. As DNA, the CDR3 is TGCGCCAGCAGTGAGAGACCGCGGACTGAAGCTTTCTTT. This translates into CASSERPRTEAFF.

V is TRBV7-2 and J is TRBJ1-2, with TRBD1 identical over 7 bases. The CDR3 totals 16 residues. Unmatched junction bases numbered 14, after V lost 5 bases and J lost 5 bases. Germline CDR1 and CDR2: SGHTA and FQGNSA. The CDR3 DNA reads TGTGCCAGCAGCCCCTCCGGCACCACAGGGGTATATGGCTACACCTTC. This gives the protein CASSPSGTTGVYGYTF.

The gene calls are TRBV29-1 and TRBJ2-6, with D tentatively TRBD1 (6 bases). The germline V and J ends were trimmed by 6 bases and 4 bases, with 22 bases remaining between them. The CDR3 extends over 17 amino acids. Germline values: CDR1 SQVTM, CDR2 ANQGSEA. The CDR3 loop reads CSVEVRTDLRGANVLTF. In DNA, the CDR3 is TGCAGCGTCGAGGTTCGGACAGATCTCCGGGGGGCCAACGTCCTGACTTTC.

The J gene is TRBJ2-1, the V gene TRBV7-9; D is unresolved. The CDR3 is 15 residues long. Germline CDR1 SEHNR, CDR2 FQNEAQ (reference sequence). Trimming took 5 bases from V and 6 from J, leaving 17 bases between them. In nucleotides, the CDR3 is TGTGCCAGCAGCACCTCCTCGGTGATAATCAATGAGCAGTTCTTC. Encoded protein: CASSTSSVIINEQFF.

CDR3 loop: CASSEGGIGTEAFF. The CDR3, as DNA: TGTGCCAGCAGCGAGGGGGGAATCGGCACTGAAGCTTTCTTT. The gene calls are TRBV9 and TRBJ1-1, with D possibly being TRBD1 (6 bases). The V gene lost 3 bases and the J gene lost 4 bases, with 13 bases spanning the gap. The CDR3 length is 14 residues. Per germline, CDR1 SGDLS and CDR2 YYNGEE.

The chain recombines TRBV27 with TRBJ1-5; no reliable D call. This CDR3 is 15 amino acids long. The V end lost 6 bases, the J end lost 1 base, and 13 bases lay between the germline ends. Germline loops: CDR1 MNHEY, CDR2 SMNVEV (reference sequence). The CDR3 bases are TGTGCCAGCAGCACAAAAGGATTGAGCAATCAGCCCCAGCATTTT. Amino acid sequence: CASSTKGLSNQPQHF.

This chain connects TRBV13 to TRBJ2-2; D is ambiguous. The CDR3 runs to 12 residues. V was trimmed by 3 bases and J by 10 bases, leaving 9 bases between them. Germline V gene sequence: CDR1 PRHDT, CDR2 FYEKMQ (reference sequence). This chain's CDR3 is CASSFSTAELFF. The CDR3 coding sequence is TGTGCCAGCAGCTTCTCGACTGCGGAGCTGTTTTTT.

The chain employs TRBV4-1 and TRBJ2-5; D gene uncertain. Trimming pared 4 bases from V and 5 bases from J, leaving 17 bases between. Per the germline V gene, CDR1 is MGHRA and CDR2 is YSYEKL. The CDR3 is 15 amino acids. CDR3 sequence (DNA): TGCGCCAGCAGCCCGACCCCGGACCTTCGGGAGACCCAGTACTTC. This translates into CASSPTPDLRETQYF.

The chain couples TRBV10-1 to TRBJ2-1; TRBD2 matches at 7 bases. Losses at the gene ends were 10 bases for V and 0 bases for J; bases not matched to a gene: 9. CDR1 is WNHNN and CDR2 is SYGVQD in the germline V gene (reference sequence). The CDR3 loop spans 15 amino acids. This chain's CDR3 is CAKRDGGSSYNEQFF. As DNA, the CDR3 is TGCGCCAAGAGGGATGGCGGGAGCTCCTACAATGAGCAGTTCTTC.

The chain has TRBV28 and TRBJ1-6; D remains ambiguous. The CDR3 spans 13 residues. V lost 1 base and J lost 7, with 5 bases in between. Germline V gene data show CDR1 as MDHEN and CDR2 as SYDVKM. The CDR3 reads CASSLSLNSPLHF. The CDR3, as DNA: TGTGCCAGCAGTTTATCCCTGAATTCACCCCTCCACTTT. The whole variable domain, remainder taken from reference TRBV28 and TRBJ1-6, is DVKVTQSSRYLVKRTGEKVFLECVQDMDHENMFWYRQDPGLGLRLIYFSYDVKMKEKGDIPEGYSVSREKKERFSLILESASTNQTSMYLCASSLSLNSPLHFGNGTRLTVT.

This sequence joins TRBV28 and TRBJ1-1, with D maybe TRBD1 (6 bases). This CDR3 spans 14 amino acids. The V and J ends lost 5 bases and 6 bases respectively, with 16 bases between them. Germline V gene lookup returns CDR1 MDHEN and CDR2 SYDVKM. This CDR3 reads CASSAHRVGPEAFF. The CDR3 DNA follows: TGTGCCAGCAGTGCGCACAGGGTAGGCCCTGAAGCTTTCTTT.

Of note for this clone: The same CDR3 arises from other DNA sequences in this sample as well. The genes are TRBV6-6 and TRBJ2-5, with a tentative D call TRBD2 (6 bases). V was shortened by 0 bases and J by 3 bases, with 11 bases between the two germline ends. Germline assignment: CDR1 MNHNY and CDR2 SVGAGI (reference sequence). The CDR3 is made up of 15 amino acids. CDR3 protein: CASSYSSWGEETQYF. CDR3 nucleotide sequence: TGTGCCAGCAGTTACTCCTCGTGGGGGGAAGAGACCCAGTACTTC.

The V and J genes are TRBV28 and TRBJ2-7; 9 bases match TRBD1. This CDR3 has 15 residues. Germline CDR1 and CDR2: MDHEN and SYDVKM. Unmatched junction bases numbered 6, after V lost 6 bases and J lost 0 bases. The DNA for the CDR3 is TGTGCCAGCAGCTTTGGGACAGGGAGCTCCTACGAGCAGTACTTC. Its translation: CASSFGTGSSYEQYF.

This chain joins TRBV7-9 and TRBJ2-7; 8 bases are shared with TRBD2. CDR1 and CDR2 from the germline V gene are SEHNR and FQNEAQ (reference sequence). The CDR3 consists of 17 residues. The junction had 15 bases not matched to a gene; V was cut back by 3 bases and J by 5 bases. CDR3 protein: CASSLRGAVMDIHEQYF. The CDR3 nucleotides read TGTGCCAGCAGCTTGCGGGGGGCCGTTATGGATATCCACGAGCAGTACTTC.

The J gene is TRBJ2-1, the V gene TRBV2; the D is unclear. The CDR3 is 15 residues long. Trimming stripped 4 bases from V and 0 bases from J, with 10 bases between. Germline CDR1 reads SNHLY; CDR2 reads FYNNEI. The CDR3 DNA reads TGTGCCAGCAGTGCGGGCATTAGCTCCTACAATGAGCAGTTCTTC. Residues: CASSAGISSYNEQFF. Together with reference TRBV2 and TRBJ2-1, the CDR3 gives the full variable domain: EPEVTQTPSHQVTQMGQEVILRCVPISNHLYFYWYRQILGQKVEFLVSFYNNEISEKSEIFDDQFSVERPDGSNFTLKIRSTKLEDSAMYFCASSAGISSYNEQFFGPGTRLTVL.

This clone has only one observation. This chain joins TRBV21-1 and TRBJ2-1; TRBD1, as called in the table, went unchecked against the DNA. TRBV21-1 is a documented pseudogene. The CDR3 length is 15 residues. The CDR3: CASRAGTGGYNEQFF. CDR3 in DNA: TGTGCCAGCAGAGCCGGGACAGGGGGTTACAATGAGCAGTTCTTC.

V usage is TRBV30 and J usage is TRBJ2-5, with 12 bases matching TRBD2. V shed 2 bases, J shed 7 bases, and the junction held 11 bases outside the gene matches. The CDR3 runs 16 residues. Germline CDR1 GTSNPN, CDR2 SVGIG (reference sequence). CDR3 sequence (DNA): TGTGCCTGGAGTTTCGGGACTAGCGGGTTGGGGCGGACCCAGTACTTC. Translation: CAWSFGTSGLGRTQYF.

This chain links TRBV27 with TRBJ2-1, with D uncertain. This CDR3 is 11 amino acids long. Germline V gene data show CDR1 as MNHEY and CDR2 as SMNVEV (reference sequence). The V and J ends lost 5 bases and 3 bases respectively, with 2 bases between them. The DNA for the CDR3 is TGTGCCAGCAGTGTCTACAATGAGCAGTTCTTC. It codes for CASSVYNEQFF.

V gene TRBV19 combines with J gene TRBJ2-5; D is ambiguous. V lost 3 bases and J 2 bases, leaving 10 bases between the germline ends. The CDR3 runs 14 residues. In germline, CDR1 is LNHDA, CDR2 SQIVND (reference sequence). The CDR3: CASSMTSYQETQYF. The CDR3 coding sequence is TGTGCCAGTAGTATGACATCTTATCAAGAGACCCAGTACTTC. Variable domain in full (rest from reference TRBV19 and TRBJ2-5): DGGITQSPKYLFRKEGQNVTLSCEQNLNHDAMYWYRQDPGQGLRLIYYSQIVNDFQKGDIAEGYSVSREKKESFPLTVTSAQKNPTAFYLCASSMTSYQETQYFGPGTRLLVL.

The rearrangement links TRBV9 to TRBJ2-1; TRBD2 agrees at 9 bases. V was pared by 0 bases and J by 8 bases, with 6 bases of the junction left unmatched. In germline, CDR1 is SGDLS, CDR2 YYNGEE. This CDR3 comprises 15 residues. The CDR3 DNA is TGTGCCAGCAGCGTAGAGGGTAGCGGGAGACATGAGCAGTTCTTC. This codes for CASSVEGSGRHEQFF.

The chain is built from TRBV11-2 and TRBJ2-1, with 7 bases fitting TRBD2. Trimming took 5 bases from V and 0 from J; bases not matched to a gene: 10. CDR1 and CDR2 from the germline V gene are SGHAT and FQNNGV. The CDR3 runs to 17 residues. The CDR3 DNA reads as TGTGCCAGCAGCAGTGGGGGAGCGGGGCTCTCCTACAATGAGCAGTTCTTC. Its protein is CASSSGGAGLSYNEQFF.

V is TRBV15 and J is TRBJ1-4, with no clear D. The CDR3 has 15 amino acids. Trimming took 0 bases from V and 6 from J, leaving 11 bases between them. Germline V gene lookup returns CDR1 LNHNV and CDR2 YYDKDF (reference sequence). CDR3: CATSRDFRTDEKLFF. In nucleotides, the CDR3 is TGTGCCACCAGCAGAGATTTCCGGACGGATGAAAAACTGTTTTTT.

The chain couples TRBV6-6 to TRBJ2-3; 10 nucleotides line up with TRBD2. The CDR3 has 14 residues. V lost 6 bases and J lost 4; bases outside the gene matches: 4. The V gene's germline CDR1 is MNHNY and CDR2 SVGAGI (reference sequence). The CDR3 DNA reads as TGTGCCAGCAGCCCAGCGGGAGGGGCAGATACGCAGTATTTT. Encoded protein: CASSPAGGADTQYF.

The chain couples TRBV7-9 to TRBJ2-1, with 7 bases lining up with TRBD1. The CDR3 is 15 residues long. Losses at the gene ends were 4 bases for V and 2 bases for J; bases not matched to a gene: 5. CDR1 is SEHNR and CDR2 is FQNEAQ in the germline V gene (reference sequence). CDR3 region: CASSSNRGPYNEQFF. DNA for the CDR3: TGTGCCAGCAGCTCCAACAGGGGACCCTACAATGAGCAGTTCTTC.

The chain joins TRBV28 to TRBJ2-1; TRBD1 aligns across 10 bases. Germline CDR1 MDHEN, CDR2 SYDVKM. V lost 1 base and J lost 9; bases outside the gene matches: 3. The CDR3 has 14 residues. CDR3 DNA sequence: TGTGCCAGCAGTTTATTGGACAGGGGGACTGAGCAGTTCTTC. Protein sequence: CASSLLDRGTEQFF.

The gene calls are TRBV5-1 and TRBJ2-3; D is uncertain. V lost 4 bases and J lost 5, with 23 bases in between. Germline V lookup: CDR1 SGHRS, CDR2 YFSETQ. The CDR3 consists of 17 residues. The DNA for the CDR3 is TGCGCCAGCAGCCCGCTGGGTCGGGTTGCGGACGGAGATACGCAGTATTTT. Protein sequence: CASSPLGRVADGDTQYF.

This chain uses TRBV11-2 with TRBJ2-2; TRBD1 aligns across 8 bases. The CDR3 contains 14 residues. J was trimmed by 9 bases and V by 5 bases; bases with no gene match: 8. Germline V gene sequence: CDR1 SGHAT, CDR2 FQNNGV. The CDR3 DNA is TGTGCCAGCAGCCCGGACAGGGCCTATTGGGAGCTGTTTTTT. It specifies CASSPDRAYWELFF.

The rearrangement links TRBV7-8 to TRBJ2-2, with 8 bases matching TRBD1. The V gene end was trimmed by 5 bases and the J gene end by 3 bases; junction bases not matched to a gene: 8. Germline V lookup: CDR1 SGHVS, CDR2 FQNEAQ. CDR3 length: 16 residues. Here the CDR3 DNA reads TGTGCCAGCAGCCCCTCAACAGGGGGTTACACCGGGGAGCTGTTTTTT. The encoded protein is CASSPSTGGYTGELFF.

This chain joins TRBV6-5 and TRBJ2-1, with 7 positions matching TRBD1. Losses at the gene ends were 6 bases for V and 4 bases for J; bases not matched to a gene: 6. This CDR3 has 14 residues. In germline, CDR1 is MNHEY, CDR2 SVGAGI. The CDR3 sequence: CASSDRVGYNEQFF. The CDR3 DNA follows: TGTGCCAGCAGCGACAGGGTGGGATACAATGAGCAGTTCTTC.

The chain links TRBV11-2 to TRBJ2-1; D remains ambiguous. Trimming removed 1 base at V and 6 bases at J, with 4 bases between. Per germline, CDR1 SGHAT and CDR2 FQNNGV. This CDR3 is 12 amino acids long. Here the CDR3 reads CASSLATNEQFF. The CDR3 bases are TGTGCCAGCAGCTTAGCCACCAATGAGCAGTTCTTC.

This clone appeared a single time. The gene calls are TRBV5-1 and TRBJ2-3; D is ambiguous. This CDR3 is 13 amino acids long. Germline-derived CDR1 and CDR2 are SGHRS and YFSETQ. Trimming cost V 7 bases and J 0 bases, with 9 bases left between them. The CDR3 reads CASGQLSTDTQYF. CDR3 bases: TGCGCCAGCGGCCAGCTGAGCACAGATACGCAGTATTTT.

V is TRBV6-6 and J is TRBJ1-1, with 9 bases identical to TRBD1. Germline V gene sequence: CDR1 MNHNY, CDR2 SVGAGI (reference sequence). The V gene end was trimmed by 5 bases and the J gene end by 5 bases; junction bases not matched to a gene: 6. There are 14 residues in the CDR3. The CDR3 region is CASSPDRGWTEAFF. As DNA, the CDR3 is TGTGCCAGCAGTCCGGACAGGGGATGGACTGAAGCTTTCTTT.